These T cell receptor beta chains were read from a single sample in a study of cytomegalovirus exposure and HLA in healthy donors. Using immunoSEQ multiplex PCR, the repertoire was profiled, and TCRdb retains in-frame clones only, with some absent. The data contain under 150,000 clones, more than 60% of them singletons. The sample was PBMCs. These receptors were obtained from a man in his forties in good health and CMV-seropositive. Each CDR3 is given with its conserved first and last residue. A D gene is named only where the DNA matches it firmly. A clone size is listed for some rows: how often the clone was seen (once, few, many), or a class if it is expanded.

abundance | j_gene | v_gene | d_gene | CDR3nt | CDR3aa
NA | TRBJ2-1 | TRBV18 | TRBD2 | TGTGCCAGCTCACCACCGTCGGGAGGGCCCTCTAATGAGCAGTTCTTC | CASSPPSGGPSNEQFF
NA | TRBJ2-1 | TRBV5-1 | TRBD1 | TGCGCCAGCAGCTTGGGACAGGGCTCCTACAATGAGCAGTTCTTC | CASSLGQGSYNEQFF
NA | TRBJ2-2 | TRBV15 | NA | TGTGCCACCAGCAGAGATCCGGGTCCCGGGGAGCTGTTTTTT | CATSRDPGPGELFF
few | TRBJ2-7 | TRBV25-1 | TRBD1 | TGTGCCAGCTCCGAGGGACAGGGAGGGACCTACGAGCAGTACTTC | CASSEGQGGTYEQYF
NA | TRBJ1-5 | TRBV7-8 | NA | TGTGCCAGCAGCTTTTCCAGGGATCTGGGTAGGGGTTATAGCAATCAGCCCCAGCATTTT | CASSFSRDLGRGYSNQPQHF
NA | TRBJ2-1 | TRBV7-9 | TRBD2 | TGTGCCAGCAGCTTATGGGGACTAGCGGGGGGGGGTGAGCAGTTCTTC | CASSLWGLAGGGEQFF
NA | TRBJ1-1 | TRBV14 | NA | TGTGCCAGCAGCCAAAACAGGGATGCCCCTGAAGCTTTCTTT | CASSQNRDAPEAFF
few | TRBJ1-1 | TRBV27 | NA | TGTGCCAGCAGTATATGGACAGATGGGACTGAAGCTTTCTTT | CASSIWTDGTEAFF
NA | TRBJ2-2 | TRBV6-1 | NA | TGTGCCAGCAGTGCGGTTTTTGGACACCGATTCACCGGGGAGCTGTTTTTT | CASSAVFGHRFTGELFF
NA | TRBJ1-2 | TRBV6-6 | NA | TGTGCCAGCAGTACTGTTGTCTATGGCTACACCTTC | CASSTVVYGYTF
NA | TRBJ2-3 | TRBV7-9 | TRBD2 | TGTGCCAGCAGCTCTCTTAGCGGGGGGATCACAGATACGCAGTATTTT | CASSSLSGGITDTQYF
NA | TRBJ2-5 | TRBV7-6 | NA | TGTGCCAGCAGCTTAGGGGGGGAAGAGACCCAGTACTTC | CASSLGGEETQYF
NA | TRBJ2-3 | TRBV2 | TRBD2 | TGTGCCATCAGGACTAGCGGGAGTAAGACGCAGTATTTT | CAIRTSGSKTQYF
NA | TRBJ2-7 | TRBV29-1 | NA | TGCAGCGTTGTTCTTGCGGGCCGACGCGAGCAGTACTTC | CSVVLAGRREQYF
NA | TRBJ2-7 | TRBV2 | TRBD1 | TGTGCCACCGGGACACAGGGGGCGGCGTACGAGCAGTACTTC | CATGTQGAAYEQYF
NA | TRBJ2-7 | TRBV6-5 | TRBD1 | TGTGCCAGCAGTTACTCTTCAGGGGGAGTCCACTACGAGCAGTACTTC | CASSYSSGGVHYEQYF